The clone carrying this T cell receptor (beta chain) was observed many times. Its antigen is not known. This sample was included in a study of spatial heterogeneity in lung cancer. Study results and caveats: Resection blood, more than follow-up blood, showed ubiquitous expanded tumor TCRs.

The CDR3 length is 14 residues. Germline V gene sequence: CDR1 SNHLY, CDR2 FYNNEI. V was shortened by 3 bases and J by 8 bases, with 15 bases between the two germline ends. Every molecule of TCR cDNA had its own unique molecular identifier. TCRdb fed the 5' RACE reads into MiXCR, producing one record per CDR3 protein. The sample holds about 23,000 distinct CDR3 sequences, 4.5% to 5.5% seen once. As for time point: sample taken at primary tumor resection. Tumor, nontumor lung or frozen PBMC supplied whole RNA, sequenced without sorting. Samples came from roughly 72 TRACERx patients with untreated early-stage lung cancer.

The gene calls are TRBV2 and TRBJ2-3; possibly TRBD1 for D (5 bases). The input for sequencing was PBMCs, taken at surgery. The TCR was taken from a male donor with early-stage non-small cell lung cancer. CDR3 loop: CASSDGRAASTQYF. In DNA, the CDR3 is TGTGCCAGCAGTGATGGCAGGGCGGCTAGTACGCAGTATTTT.